This entry lists 20 T cell receptor beta chains sequenced from one sample in a study of T cell responses to AZD1222 COVID-19 vaccine (TCRdb year 2021). Explained via the paper, the time point label denotes: about 28 days (+/-7) after the second vaccine dose. The library was prepared using the immunoSEQ multiplex PCR assay. As stored in TCRdb, this immuneACCESS dataset retains in-frame rearrangements with V and J assigned. A fraction of the clones does not appear; measured against another copy, unresolved V genes explain less than half of the discrepancy, and the remainder lacks a known reason. The table for this sample lists about 120,000 clones; roughly 91% of them were counted only once. The ten largest clonotypes hold around 5% of the sample. This specimen was peripheral blood, taken 28 days after the second AZD1222 dose. The source is an adult who received the AZD1222 COVID-19 vaccine.

The V and J genes are TRBV2 and TRBJ1-2; D perhaps matches TRBD1 (5 bases). CDR3 size: 13 residues. Germline CDR1 SNHLY, CDR2 FYNNEI. Trimming removed 3 bases from V and 3 bases from J, with 8 bases in between. The CDR3 here is CASSEGLDYGYTF. The CDR3 DNA follows: TGTGCCAGCAGTGAGGGACTTGACTATGGCTACACCTTC.

The chain uses TRBV19 and TRBJ1-2, with TRBD1 matching over 7 bases. Germline V gene lookup returns CDR1 LNHDA and CDR2 SQIVND (reference sequence). V trimming: 2 bases; J trimming: 10 bases; junction bases outside the gene matches: 13. The CDR3 totals 15 residues. CDR3 amino acids: CASSISPDWTGDYTF. The CDR3 DNA follows: TGTGCCAGTAGTATATCGCCCGACTGGACAGGTGACTACACCTTC. The full variable domain, its missing parts supplied by reference TRBV19 and TRBJ1-2, is DGGITQSPKYLFRKEGQNVTLSCEQNLNHDAMYWYRQDPGQGLRLIYYSQIVNDFQKGDIAEGYSVSREKKESFPLTVTSAQKNPTAFYLCASSISPDWTGDYTFGSGTRLTVV.

The chain has TRBV5-1 and TRBJ1-6; 7 bases fit TRBD1. CDR3 length: 15 residues. The V gene's germline CDR1 is SGHRS and CDR2 YFSETQ. The V gene end was trimmed by 3 bases and the J gene end by 5 bases; junction bases not matched to a gene: 5. The CDR3 region has the DNA TGCGCCAGCAGCTCGCAGGGGGGGGATAATTCACCCCTCCACTTT. Protein sequence: CASSSQGGDNSPLHF.

The rearrangement joins TRBV19 to TRBJ1-5; D is ambiguous. Looked up from germline, CDR1 is LNHDA and CDR2 is SQIVND (reference sequence). The V end was cut by 6 bases, the J end by 7 bases, with 16 bases between. The CDR3 contains 14 residues. CDR3 residues: CASSKGPAEQPQHF. The DNA of the CDR3 is TGTGCCAGTAGCAAGGGTCCTGCGGAGCAGCCCCAGCATTTT.

The chain employs TRBV7-3 and TRBJ2-1; tentatively, D is TRBD1 (6 bases). The V end lost 5 bases, the J end lost 8 bases, and 13 bases lay between the germline ends. The CDR3 is 13 residues long. The germline V gene encodes CDR1 SGHTA and CDR2 FQGTGA. As DNA, the CDR3 is TGTGCCAGCAGCCGTGATCCAGGGGATGAGCAGTTCTTC. This codes for CASSRDPGDEQFF.

The genes are TRBV7-9 and TRBJ2-3, with D perhaps TRBD2 (6 bases). The CDR3 totals 14 residues. V was pared by 11 bases and J by 0 bases, with 15 bases between. Germline CDR1 reads SEHNR; CDR2 reads FQNEAQ (reference sequence). This CDR3 reads CAVSSGTSTDTQYF. CDR3 sequence (DNA): TGTGCCGTCAGTTCCGGGACTAGCACAGATACGCAGTATTTT.

The chain employs TRBV7-2 and TRBJ2-1, with D maybe TRBD2 (5 bases). CDR1 and CDR2 from the germline V gene are SGHTA and FQGNSA. This CDR3 has 16 amino acids. Trimming pared 4 bases from V and 5 bases from J, leaving 18 bases between. For the CDR3, the DNA is TGTGCCAGCAGCTCAAAGACTAATCCGGGCCACAATGAGCAGTTCTTC. Its translation is CASSSKTNPGHNEQFF.

This clone came up a few times. The gene calls are TRBV19 and TRBJ1-1; possibly TRBD1 for D (5 bases). V lost 5 bases, J lost 1 base, and 14 bases lay in between. The CDR3 contains 15 residues. Germline V lookup: CDR1 LNHDA, CDR2 SQIVND (reference sequence). The CDR3: CASSEQTVGNTEAFF. The CDR3 DNA reads TGTGCCAGTAGTGAACAGACAGTAGGGAACACTGAAGCTTTCTTT.

In its sample, this clone was seen a few times. This rearrangement joins TRBV7-2 to TRBJ1-5, with D perhaps TRBD1 (5 bases). V was cut by 3 bases and J by 11 bases, with 14 bases left in between. The germline V gene encodes CDR1 SGHTA and CDR2 FQGNSA. CDR3 length equals 13 residues. The CDR3 reads CASSLHRGRAQHF. CDR3 bases: TGTGCCAGCAGCTTGCACCGGGGCCGCGCCCAGCATTTT. The complete variable domain, with remaining parts taken from reference TRBV7-2 and TRBJ1-5, reads GAGVSQSPSNKVTEKGKDVELRCDPISGHTALYWYRQSLGQGLEFLIYFQGNSAPDKSGLPSDRFSAERTGGSVSTLTIQRTQQEDSAVYLCASSLHRGRAQHFGDGTRLSIL.

V gene TRBV11-2 combines with J gene TRBJ2-7, with a weak D call TRBD1 (6 bases). CDR1 and CDR2 (germline): SGHAT, FQNNGV. This CDR3 is 13 amino acids long. Trimming removed 0 bases from V and 3 bases from J, with 6 bases in between. CDR3 nucleotide sequence: TGTGCCAGCAGCTTAGACAGGGGCTACGAGCAGTACTTC. Translating it yields CASSLDRGYEQYF.

This clone was seen a single time. The chain is built from TRBV28 and TRBJ2-1; D perhaps matches TRBD2 (6 bases). Germline CDR1 reads MDHEN; CDR2 reads SYDVKM. The CDR3 is 12 amino acids. Deletions cut 8 bases from V and 10 bases from J, with 15 bases between. In DNA form, the CDR3 reads TGTGCCAGCCTTTCGACTAGTGGGGAGCAGTTCTTC. Translated: CASLSTSGEQFF.

The genes are TRBV4-3 and TRBJ1-3, with TRBD1 as a possible D gene (6 bases). The germline V and J ends were trimmed by 0 bases and 5 bases, with 8 bases remaining between them. The length of the CDR3 is 14 residues. Germline V gene lookup returns CDR1 LGHNA and CDR2 YSLEER. The CDR3 loop is CASSQDGQRNTIYF. The CDR3 nucleotides are TGCGCCAGCAGCCAAGATGGACAGCGAAACACCATATATTTT.

The rearrangement links TRBV5-1 to TRBJ1-5; D is perhaps TRBD1 (6 bases). V was trimmed by 3 bases and J by 5 bases, leaving 12 bases between them. The length of the CDR3 is 14 residues. Germline CDR1 reads SGHRS; CDR2 reads YFSETQ. CDR3 DNA: TGCGCCAGCAGCTCGGCAGGGGAGGATCAGCCCCAGCATTTT. Protein product: CASSSAGEDQPQHF.

The V and J genes are TRBV9 and TRBJ1-1; weak D call: TRBD1 (5 bases). The CDR3 extends over 15 amino acids. V shed 4 bases and J shed 2 bases, with 15 bases lying between them. The V gene's germline CDR1 is SGDLS and CDR2 YYNGEE. This CDR3 reads CASSPQSGPNTEAFF. Here the CDR3 DNA reads TGTGCCAGCAGCCCTCAGTCGGGGCCCAACACTGAAGCTTTCTTT.

The chain employs TRBV19 and TRBJ1-4; D remains unclear. The CDR3 has 15 amino acids. The germline V gene encodes CDR1 LNHDA and CDR2 SQIVND (reference sequence). The V gene lost 6 bases and the J gene lost 0 bases, with 11 bases spanning the gap. The CDR3 DNA follows: TGTGCCAGTAGACCCCAGTCTGCAACTAATGAAAAACTGTTTTTT. Encoded protein: CASRPQSATNEKLFF.

This rearrangement joins TRBV5-6 to TRBJ2-1; 8 bases line up with TRBD1. This CDR3 region has 15 residues. CDR1 is SGHDT, CDR2 YYEEEE, per germline. The J segment lost 7 bases and the V segment lost 4 bases, leaving 10 bases of the junction unmatched. CDR3 residues: CASSGTGQGGNEQFF. As DNA, the CDR3 is TGTGCCAGCAGCGGGACAGGCCAAGGTGGGAATGAGCAGTTCTTC.

The V and J genes are TRBV3-1 (or the pseudogene TRBV3-2) and TRBJ1-1, with D uncertain. Deletions cut 0 bases from V and 1 base from J, with 6 bases between. The V gene's germline CDR1 is LGHDT and CDR2 YNNKEL (reference sequence). The CDR3 is made up of 14 amino acids. The CDR3 spells CASSQEIGNTEAFF. The CDR3 DNA sequence: TGTGCCAGCAGCCAAGAGATAGGGAACACTGAAGCTTTCTTT.

V gene TRBV10-3 combines with J gene TRBJ1-1; D might be TRBD1 (5 bases). CDR3 length: 18 amino acids. The V end was cut by 0 bases, the J end by 4 bases, with 21 bases between. Germline values: CDR1 ENHRY, CDR2 SYGVKD. DNA for the CDR3: TGTGCCATCAGTGAGTCAGTAATCGGTCTTGGAGGGACCACTGAAGCTTTCTTT. Translated: CAISESVIGLGGTTEAFF.

This rearrangement joins TRBV5-1 to TRBJ2-1; D unresolved. The CDR3 length is 17 residues. Germline lookup yields CDR1 SGHRS and CDR2 YFSETQ. With 0 bases removed from V and 2 bases from J, the gap between germline ends came to 15 bases. The CDR3 region has the DNA TGCGCCAGCAGCTTGGCTTTTTCCATCGCAACCTACAATGAGCAGTTCTTC. This translates into CASSLAFSIATYNEQFF.

This chain uses TRBV5-1 with TRBJ2-7; 7 bases agree with TRBD1. Germline CDR1 reads SGHRS; CDR2 reads YFSETQ. Losses at the gene ends were 0 bases for V and 3 bases for J; bases not matched to a gene: 3. The CDR3 length is 14 residues. In DNA form, the CDR3 reads TGCGCCAGCAGCTTGGGGACAGGAATCTACGAGCAGTACTTC. Translation gives CASSLGTGIYEQYF.